This TCR beta chain was profiled in a study of T cell repertoires in cytomegalovirus infection. Study-wide context: Alongside well-studied HLA-B-restricted CMV epitopes, recently identified HLA-C-restricted CMV epitopes were also used. Carrying CMV and the relevant HLA type showed in public TCR beta signatures. Points from the study as a whole: The ex vivo response was dominated by HLA-C-restricted CMV-specific TCR beta clonotypes. Cumulative public TCR beta family frequency identified carriers of CMV plus the relevant HLA.

A single record per CDR3 protein comes from TCRdb applying MiXCR to the reads. Of about 830,000 distinct CDR3 sequences listed, around a third were seen once; the top ten hold roughly 12%. CDR1 SGHVS and CDR2 FQNEAQ come from the germline V gene. V lost 4 bases and J 6 bases, leaving 10 bases between the germline ends. The CDR3 loop spans 13 amino acids. To note about this clonotype: No antigen is known for it.

Sequences were derived from cultured CD8+ T cells from PBMCs, sampled from culture after CMV antigen stimulation. The TCR comes from a human donor in good health (CMV status not recorded). Some clones in this sample may be carry-over from other donors' samples. This chain uses TRBV7-8 with TRBJ1-5; D may be TRBD1 (5 bases). The CDR3 DNA follows: TGTGCCAGCAGCTGGAACCAGGGTCAGCCCCAGCATTTT. Its protein product is CASSWNQGQPQHF.